The entry below gives a single T cell receptor beta chain sequence along with its context. Its antigen is unknown. TCRdb re-called the 5' RACE reads with MiXCR, one entry per CDR3 protein. The table shows roughly 500,000 distinct CDR3 sequences, with just over 20% occurring only once. This sample stems from a study of T-cell memory formation after mild COVID-19. Whole-study context: There were largely donor-specific TCR clusters.

The CDR3 runs 15 residues. V was pared by 0 bases and J by 1 base, with 10 bases between. Germline V lookup: CDR1 SGDLS, CDR2 YYNGEE. Study-level findings and limits: There was a balanced CD4/CD8 profile in clones contracting day 15 to 85, and later expanders leaned CD4+. Most CD4+ clones that shrank were in CM and EM, while CD8+ ones turned up in EMRA.

This sequence originates from an adult woman who had mild COVID-19 (a few samples of this study predate the infection). Cell type and time point are not known. The rearrangement links TRBV9 to TRBJ1-1; D call uncertain. Sample: PBMCs or a T cell subset sorted from them (not recorded which). The CDR3 DNA reads as TGTGCCAGCAGCGTAGAACACTACACGAACACTGAAGCTTTCTTT. It codes for CASSVEHYTNTEAFF.